These 29 T cell receptor beta chains were sequenced from one sample in a study of identical twins. TCRdb re-analysed the 5' RACE reads in MiXCR, keeping a single row per CDR3 protein. The data contain roughly 710,000 distinct CDR3 sequences, 5.5% to 6.5% of them singletons. Source material: naive T cells sorted from blood. The receptors derive from a young man in good health.

This clonotype has a count of ten or more. The chain employs TRBV7-2 and TRBJ2-7, with a possible D match to TRBD2 (5 bases). Germline V CDR1 and CDR2: SGHTA, FQGNSA. V was clipped by 1 base and J by 4 bases, with 8 bases between them. The CDR3 is 13 amino acids. CDR3 bases: TGTGCCAGCAGCTTAGTCGGGGTTTACGAGCAGTACTTC. It translates to CASSLVGVYEQYF. Together with reference TRBV7-2 and TRBJ2-7, the CDR3 gives the full variable domain: GAGVSQSPSNKVTEKGKDVELRCDPISGHTALYWYRQSLGQGLEFLIYFQGNSAPDKSGLPSDRFSAERTGGSVSTLTIQRTQQEDSAVYLCASSLVGVYEQYFGPGTRLTVT.

At least ten counts were recorded for this clonotype. The gene calls are TRBV12-3 or TRBV12-4 and TRBJ2-7; D is uncertain. The CDR3 loop spans 12 amino acids. V dropped 4 bases and J dropped 2 bases, with 6 bases sitting between them. CDR3: CASSSFTYEQYF. The CDR3 DNA reads TGTGCCAGCAGTTCCTTTACCTACGAGCAGTACTTC.

In its sample, this clonotype was seen a few times. The rearrangement uses TRBV30 and TRBJ2-1; 10 nucleotides agree with TRBD1. The V and J ends lost 1 base and 6 bases, in that order; junction bases with no gene match: 9. This CDR3 contains 16 residues. From germline, CDR1 is GTSNPN and CDR2 SVGIG (reference sequence). For the CDR3, the DNA is TGTGCCTGGAGTGGGTGGGACAGGGGAAGTGCCAATGAGCAGTTCTTC. It encodes CAWSGWDRGSANEQFF.

V is TRBV15 and J is TRBJ2-4; the match to TRBD1 covers 7 bases. CDR3 size: 18 residues. V lost 0 bases and J lost 0; bases outside the gene matches: 8. Germline assignment: CDR1 LNHNV and CDR2 YYDKDF (reference sequence). In nucleotides, the CDR3 is TGTGCCACCAGCAGAGAAGACCGACAGGGTGTAGCCAAAAACATTCAGTACTTC. This encodes CATSREDRQGVAKNIQYF.

Points on this clonotype: A junction end diverges from the germline sequence, so it may reflect a read error. The chain links TRBV4-2 to TRBJ2-7; 8 bases are shared with TRBD1. The CDR3 extends over 16 amino acids. Germline V gene lookup returns CDR1 LGHNA and CDR2 YNFKEQ. CDR3 sequence reads: CASNQEFGTGTYEQYF. CDR3 sequence (DNA): TGTGCCAGCAACCAAGAATTCGGGACAGGTACCTACGAGCAGTACTTC.

This clonotype occurred a few times. The V call is TRBV5-1, the J call TRBJ2-7; D ambiguous. The germline V gene has CDR1 SGHRS and CDR2 YFSETQ. This CDR3 comprises 12 residues. Trimming took 1 base from V and 7 from J, leaving 9 bases between them. For the CDR3, the DNA is TGCGCCAGCAGCTTGATCCCCCAAGAGCAGTACGTC. Translated, it gives CASSLIPQEQYV.

J is TRBJ2-2 and V is TRBV7-8; D call uncertain. Germline values: CDR1 SGHVS, CDR2 FQNEAQ. There are 15 residues in the CDR3. V was shortened by 1 base and J by 5 bases, with 11 bases between the two germline ends. For the CDR3, the DNA is TGTGCCAGCAGCTTAGAGGCAGTTTCGACCGGGGAGCTGTTTTTT. As protein: CASSLEAVSTGELFF.

This clonotype was counted at least ten times. Written as DNA, the CDR3 is TGTGCCAGCAGGCCCATCCAGGGAATATCGGGGTATGAGCAGTTCTTC. The encoded protein is CASRPIQGISGYEQFF. V gene TRBV11-2 combines with J gene TRBJ2-1; D assignment may be TRBD1 or TRBD2 (5 bases each). The germline V gene encodes CDR1 SGHAT and CDR2 FQNNGV. This CDR3 is built from 16 residues. Trimming took 6 bases from V and 8 from J, leaving 23 bases between them. Combining the CDR3 with reference TRBV11-2 and TRBJ2-1 gives the whole variable domain EAGVAQSPRYKIIEKRQSVAFWCNPISGHATLYWYQQILGQGPKLLIQFQNNGVVDDSQLPKDRFSAERLKGVDSTLKIQPAKLEDSAVYLCASRPIQGISGYEQFFGPGTRLTVL.

The rearrangement joins TRBV6-2 or TRBV6-3 to TRBJ1-1; tentative D call: TRBD1 (6 bases). CDR1 and CDR2 (germline): MNHEY, SVGEGT. The CDR3 consists of 13 residues. Trimming took off 9 bases at V and 8 bases at J, with 19 bases between the two ends. The CDR3 DNA reads as TGTGCCAGTATGACAGGAGGCAACAAAGAAGCTTTCTTT. Amino acids: CASMTGGNKEAFF.

This rearrangement joins TRBV11-3 to TRBJ2-2; weak D call: TRBD1 (6 bases). Germline CDR1 and CDR2: SGHNT and YENEEA. V lost 5 bases to trimming and J lost 1 base, with 20 bases between them. This CDR3 comprises 18 residues. DNA of the CDR3: TGTGCCAGCAGCGCGGGCCCCGCGATGACAGGGAACACCGGGGAGCTGTTTTTT. Translated: CASSAGPAMTGNTGELFF.

The chain has TRBV6-2 or TRBV6-3 and TRBJ2-5; D is unclear. Germline CDR1 is MNHEY and CDR2 is SVGEGT. V lost 4 bases to trimming and J lost 1 base, with 13 bases between them. CDR3 length equals 15 residues. CDR3: CASSFLSNLQETQYF. For the CDR3, the DNA is TGTGCCAGCAGTTTCCTCAGTAATCTCCAAGAGACCCAGTACTTC.

This clonotype was seen many times. This chain connects TRBV11-2 to TRBJ2-7, with 7 bases aligning to TRBD1. The germline V gene has CDR1 SGHAT and CDR2 FQNNGV. The CDR3 length is 12 residues. V dropped 5 bases and J dropped 3; count of bases not matched to a gene: 1. CDR3 loop: CASSTGVYEQYV. DNA for the CDR3: TGTGCCAGCAGCACAGGGGTCTACGAGCAGTACGTC.

The chain uses TRBV7-2 and TRBJ2-1; TRBD2 is a possible D gene (5 bases). V shed 10 bases and J shed 5 bases, with 18 bases lying between them. The CDR3 sequence is 14 residues long. Germline V gene lookup returns CDR1 SGHTA and CDR2 FQGNSA. CDR3: CATGLGRANNEQFF. The CDR3, as DNA: TGTGCCACCGGACTCGGACGAGCCAACAATGAGCAGTTCTTC.

This chain uses TRBV12-3 or TRBV12-4 with TRBJ2-3, with 7 positions matching TRBD1. This CDR3 comprises 16 residues. J lost 3 bases, V lost 7 bases, and 13 bases had no gene match. In nucleotides, the CDR3 is TGTGCCAGCAAGCCCCCCGGACAGGTTGGGACAGATACGCAGTATTTT. Its protein is CASKPPGQVGTDTQYF.

The chain links TRBV5-6 to TRBJ2-1, with 11 bases fitting TRBD2. J was trimmed by 4 bases and V by 1 base; bases with no gene match: 7. The CDR3 covers 17 residues. Germline V gene sequence: CDR1 SGHDT, CDR2 YYEEEE. The CDR3 bases are TGTGCCAGCAGCTTGTCCGGGACTAGCGGACCATACAATGAGCAGTTCTTC. It codes for CASSLSGTSGPYNEQFF.

The chain is built from TRBV12-3 or TRBV12-4 and TRBJ2-3, with a tentative D call TRBD1 (5 bases). This CDR3 comprises 15 residues. The V end lost 5 bases, the J end lost 4 bases, and 16 bases lay between the germline ends. CDR3 in amino acids: CASSTPHRTADTQYF. The CDR3, as DNA: TGTGCCAGCAGTACCCCACACAGGACGGCAGATACGCAGTATTTT.

This clonotype came up many times. The chain joins TRBV11-1 to TRBJ2-3, with 10 bases that match TRBD1. Looked up from germline, CDR1 is SGHAT and CDR2 is FQDESV (reference sequence). The V segment lost 7 bases and the J segment 5 bases; nucleotides outside the gene matches: 6. This CDR3 comprises 14 residues. CDR3 in amino acids: CASTRQGAVDTQYF. The CDR3 DNA sequence: TGTGCCAGCACCAGACAGGGGGCGGTAGATACGCAGTATTTT.

V gene TRBV11-3 combines with J gene TRBJ1-1, with 7 bases identical to TRBD1. V shed 2 bases and J 10 bases; nucleotides not matched to a gene: 7. The length of the CDR3 is 13 residues. Per the germline V gene, CDR1 is SGHNT and CDR2 is YENEEA. DNA of the CDR3: TGTGCCAGCAGCTTATACAGGGGATTTGGAGCTTTCTTT. It codes for CASSLYRGFGAFF.

This sequence joins TRBV21-1 and TRBJ1-6; the D call of TRBD1 is as the table states it, not checked on the DNA. TRBV21-1 is listed as a pseudogene. The CDR3 contains 15 residues. The CDR3 here is CASSKGPTGHSPLHF. CDR3 nucleotides: TGTGCCAGCAGCAAGGGTCCGACAGGACATTCACCCCTCCACTTT.

This clonotype has just a few counts. The J gene is TRBJ1-1, the V gene TRBV28; 9 nucleotides align to TRBD1. With V trimmed by 8 bases and J by 2 bases, 6 bases remained unmatched. This CDR3 contains 14 residues. Germline V gene lookup returns CDR1 MDHEN and CDR2 SYDVKM. Written as DNA, the CDR3 is TGTGCCAGCCACCGGGACAGGGTTAACACTGAAGCTTTCTTT. Translating it yields CASHRDRVNTEAFF.

This clonotype was counted at least ten times. V is TRBV12-3 or TRBV12-4 and J is TRBJ2-5, with 9 bases identical to TRBD2. The trim removed 2 bases at V and 5 bases at J, leaving 6 bases unmatched. This CDR3 has 15 residues. The CDR3 protein is CASSLSLAGVETQYF. The CDR3 region has the DNA TGTGCCAGCAGTTTAAGTTTAGCGGGAGTGGAGACCCAGTACTTC.

The sample holds many counts of this clonotype. The V gene is TRBV11-2, the J gene TRBJ1-2; D uncertain. The V and J ends lost 0 bases and 2 bases respectively, with 16 bases between them. There are 17 residues in the CDR3. Germline assignment: CDR1 SGHAT and CDR2 FQNNGV. CDR3 in DNA: TGTGCCAGCAGCTTAGAGGTCTTTCGGCACGAGAACTATGGCTACACCTTC. Translated, it gives CASSLEVFRHENYGYTF.

For the CDR3, the DNA is TGCAGTGCTAGCGAGACAGGGAAGGGGGGCAATCAGCCCCAGCATTTT. Its protein is CSASETGKGGNQPQHF. The rearrangement joins TRBV20-1 to TRBJ1-5; 7 nucleotides line up with TRBD1. CDR1 and CDR2 (germline): DFQATT, SNEGSKA (reference sequence). The CDR3 has 16 amino acids. V trimming: 3 bases; J trimming: 2 bases; junction bases outside the gene matches: 10.

The sample holds many counts of this clonotype. The rearrangement uses TRBV27 and TRBJ2-2; D not certain. CDR1 and CDR2 (germline): MNHEY, SMNVEV (reference sequence). The CDR3 spans 16 residues. V shed 5 bases and J shed 0 bases, with 13 bases lying between them. CDR3 residues: CASSPVPLANTGELFF. The DNA of the CDR3 is TGTGCCAGCAGTCCAGTACCCCTCGCGAACACCGGGGAGCTGTTTTTT.

This clonotype was counted at least ten times. The DNA of the CDR3 is TGTGCCATCAACTTCCCGGGAGGGGTGGGCACTGAAGCTTTCTTT. Translation gives CAINFPGGVGTEAFF. This chain uses TRBV28 with TRBJ1-1; possible D gene TRBD1, 5 bases. V lost 10 bases to trimming and J lost 4 bases, with 22 bases between them. There are 15 residues in the CDR3. Per germline, CDR1 MDHEN and CDR2 SYDVKM. Together with reference TRBV28 and TRBJ1-1, the CDR3 gives the full variable domain: DVKVTQSSRYLVKRTGEKVFLECVQDMDHENMFWYRQDPGLGLRLIYFSYDVKMKEKGDIPEGYSVSREKKERFSLILESASTNQTSMYLCAINFPGGVGTEAFFGQGTRLTVV.

The V call is TRBV15, the J call TRBJ2-7, with 9 nucleotides matching TRBD2. This CDR3 is 15 amino acids long. Germline V gene data show CDR1 as LNHNV and CDR2 as YYDKDF (reference sequence). With 0 bases clipped from V and 6 bases from J, the junction kept 6 bases outside the gene matches. This chain's CDR3 is CATSRDRAGGAEQYV. The CDR3 DNA reads TGTGCCACCAGCAGAGATAGGGCGGGAGGGGCCGAGCAGTACGTC.

This chain links TRBV7-2 with TRBJ1-6, with TRBD1 as a possible D gene (6 bases). Per the germline V gene, CDR1 is SGHTA and CDR2 is FQGNSA. The V end was cut by 0 bases, the J end by 7 bases, with 16 bases between. This CDR3 comprises 17 residues. CDR3 DNA: TGTGCCAGCAGCTTAGCGGGCGGGGGTGGGGGCAATTCACCCCTCCACTTT. It specifies CASSLAGGGGGNSPLHF.

This clonotype was seen repeatedly, ten times or more. The chain couples TRBV27 to TRBJ1-5; D is ambiguous. V was cut by 3 bases and J by 5 bases, with 8 bases left in between. CDR1 MNHEY and CDR2 SMNVEV come from the germline V gene (reference sequence). The CDR3 is made up of 13 amino acids. The CDR3 DNA reads as TGTGCCAGCAGTTTTGGAGGGTATCAGCCCCAGCATTTT. It codes for CASSFGGYQPQHF.

This clonotype was recorded at least ten times. The rearrangement joins TRBV29-1 to TRBJ2-7; D unclear. The germline gives CDR1 SQVTM, CDR2 ANQGSEA. The CDR3 has 10 amino acids. The V and J ends lost 4 bases and 3 bases respectively, with 4 bases between them. CDR3 bases: TGCAGCGTTGGAGGCTACGAGCAGTACTTC. Its translation: CSVGGYEQYF.